What follows are 27 T cell receptor beta chains derived from one specimen sequenced in a study of radiotherapy plus CTLA-4 blockade in lung cancer. Profiling relied on immunoSEQ multiplex PCR, and the TCRdb table lists in-frame clones only, not all of them. The data hold under 70,000 clones, with 60% to 85% observed a single time. Source: peripheral blood, taken from a patient treated with radiotherapy plus ipilimumab. These receptors were obtained from a human donor with non-small cell lung cancer who had a complete response to radiotherapy plus ipilimumab.

This clone was detected many times. The chain employs TRBV5-1 and TRBJ2-7; TRBD2 matches 9 bases. The CDR3 runs to 15 residues. Germline assignment: CDR1 SGHRS and CDR2 YFSETQ. The V segment lost 4 bases and the J segment 3 bases; nucleotides outside the gene matches: 8. The CDR3 spells CASSPAGGSIYEQYF. As DNA, the CDR3 is TGCGCCAGCAGCCCCGCGGGGGGGTCGATCTACGAGCAGTACTTC. Variable domain in full (rest from reference TRBV5-1 and TRBJ2-7): KAGVTQTPRYLIKTRGQQVTLSCSPISGHRSVSWYQQTPGQGLQFLFEYFSETQRNKGNFPGRFSGRQFSNSRSEMNVSTLELGDSALYLCASSPAGGSIYEQYFGPGTRLTVT.

The V gene is TRBV11-3, the J gene TRBJ2-5; tentative D call: TRBD1 (5 bases). Trimming pared 4 bases from V and 4 bases from J, leaving 13 bases between. CDR1 SGHNT and CDR2 YENEEA come from the germline V gene. The CDR3 is 14 amino acids. The CDR3 loop is CASSSPRGRETQYF. The CDR3 bases are TGTGCCAGCAGCTCCCCAAGGGGAAGAGAGACCCAGTACTTC.

The chain carries TRBV27 and TRBJ1-1; TRBD1 matches 7 bases. The CDR3 has 12 amino acids. J gave up 9 bases and V 4 bases, and 5 bases lay outside the gene matches. The germline gives CDR1 MNHEY, CDR2 SMNVEV (reference sequence). DNA of the CDR3: TGTGCCAGCAGTTCTACAGGGGCTAAAGCTTTCTTT. Translating it yields CASSSTGAKAFF.

J is TRBJ1-4 and V is TRBV11-2, with a possible D match to TRBD1 (6 bases). V lost 5 bases, J lost 6 bases, and 16 bases lay in between. CDR1 is SGHAT, CDR2 FQNNGV, per germline. The CDR3 totals 15 residues. The CDR3 spells CASSPWGGDDEKLFF. CDR3 DNA: TGTGCCAGCAGCCCTTGGGGGGGCGACGATGAAAAACTGTTTTTT.

The V call is TRBV27, the J call TRBJ1-1, with a weak D call TRBD1 (5 bases). The length of the CDR3 is 14 residues. Germline assignment: CDR1 MNHEY and CDR2 SMNVEV (reference sequence). Trimming left V 2 bases short and J 5 bases short, with 12 bases between. The CDR3, as DNA: TGTGCCAGCAGTTTACACAGGATGGGAACTGAAGCTTTCTTT. This translates into CASSLHRMGTEAFF.

V and J are TRBV13 and TRBJ2-1; 8 bases map to TRBD1. Looked up from germline, CDR1 is PRHDT and CDR2 is FYEKMQ (reference sequence). The length of the CDR3 is 15 residues. The trim removed 5 bases at V and 2 bases at J, leaving 5 bases unmatched. This chain's CDR3 is CASSIDRGPYNEQFF. The CDR3 nucleotides are TGTGCCAGCAGCATCGACAGGGGTCCCTACAATGAGCAGTTCTTC.

A single count supports this clone. CDR3 coding DNA: TGTGCCAGCACCTCGGACACCGTGAACACTGAAGCTTTCTTT. Its protein is CASTSDTVNTEAFF. The rearrangement joins TRBV7-9 to TRBJ1-1; D may be TRBD1 (5 bases). V was trimmed by 7 bases and J by 0 bases, leaving 12 bases between them. The CDR3 runs 14 residues. Germline CDR1 reads SEHNR; CDR2 reads FQNEAQ (reference sequence).

The chain carries TRBV25-1 and TRBJ2-3, with 7 nucleotides matching TRBD2. Germline V gene data show CDR1 as MGHDK and CDR2 as SYGVNS. CDR3 size: 17 residues. The V and J ends lost 4 bases and 5 bases, in that order; junction bases with no gene match: 15. In DNA form, the CDR3 reads TGTGCCAGCAGTGGGGGGGGGACCTCCCGAAGGGGAGATACGCAGTATTTT. It translates to CASSGGGTSRRGDTQYF.

J is TRBJ2-7 and V is TRBV6-6; a weak D match, TRBD2 (6 bases). The CDR3 sequence is 16 residues long. CDR1 and CDR2 (germline): MNHNY, SVGAGI (reference sequence). The ends were cut back, 4 bases at V and 2 bases at J, with 18 bases in the middle. The CDR3 region is CASSSDEGGITYEQYV. The DNA of the CDR3 is TGTGCCAGCAGTTCCGATGAGGGAGGAATCACCTACGAGCAGTACGTC.

The J gene is TRBJ2-1, the V gene TRBV4-1; possible D gene TRBD1, 6 bases. Trimming removed 0 bases from V and 10 bases from J, with 19 bases in between. The CDR3 consists of 16 residues. Germline CDR1 MGHRA, CDR2 YSYEKL. The CDR3 region has the DNA TGCGCCAGCAGCCAAGAGTCACAGGGTTGGCGTAGGGAGCAGTTCTTC. Encoded protein: CASSQESQGWRREQFF.

The gene calls are TRBV9 and TRBJ1-5, with TRBD1 matching over 8 bases. Germline CDR1 SGDLS, CDR2 YYNGEE. With V trimmed by 4 bases and J by 0 bases, 3 bases remained unmatched. This CDR3 is built from 15 residues. CDR3 nucleotides: TGTGCCAGCAGCCAGGGACAGGATAGCAATCAGCCCCAGCATTTT. It is translated as CASSQGQDSNQPQHF.

V gene TRBV30 combines with J gene TRBJ1-1; D perhaps matches TRBD1 (5 bases). CDR1 and CDR2 (germline): GTSNPN, SVGIG (reference sequence). V lost 4 bases to trimming and J lost 11 bases, with 17 bases between them. The length of the CDR3 is 12 residues. CDR3 amino acids: CAWTLVGAGAFF. CDR3 DNA sequence: TGTGCCTGGACCCTCGTTGGGGCCGGCGCTTTCTTT.

CDR3 residues: CASSLAYRGMNTEAFF. DNA of the CDR3: TGCGCCAGCAGCTTGGCCTACAGGGGGATGAACACTGAAGCTTTCTTT. The chain employs TRBV5-1 and TRBJ1-1; the match to TRBD1 covers 8 bases. Trimming removed 0 bases from V and 0 bases from J; junction bases left unmatched: 4. Germline CDR1 and CDR2: SGHRS and YFSETQ. The CDR3 runs to 16 residues.

J is TRBJ2-6 and V is TRBV6-5, with a weak D call TRBD1 (6 bases). The V gene's germline CDR1 is MNHEY and CDR2 SVGAGI. V was cut by 2 bases and J by 13 bases, with 21 bases left in between. This CDR3 has 16 amino acids. The CDR3 region has the DNA TGTGCCAGCAGTTACGGTCGTCAGGGGCGCCAGTCGGTCCTGACTTTC. Encoded protein: CASSYGRQGRQSVLTF.

The V and J genes are TRBV5-1 and TRBJ2-3; D is ambiguous. The germline V gene encodes CDR1 SGHRS and CDR2 YFSETQ. The CDR3 has 15 amino acids. V was shortened by 2 bases and J by 0 bases, with 10 bases between the two germline ends. This CDR3 reads CASSLGQSSTDTQYF. CDR3 DNA: TGCGCCAGCAGCTTAGGGCAATCTAGCACAGATACGCAGTATTTT.

The chain combines TRBV4-1 with TRBJ2-1; 12 bases are shared with TRBD2. CDR3 size: 19 residues. Germline loops: CDR1 MGHRA, CDR2 YSYEKL. Trimming took 1 base from V and 7 from J; bases not matched to a gene: 14. CDR3 sequence (DNA): TGCGCCAGCAGCCAAGTCGAAACTAGACTAGCGGGAGTAAAGAATGAGCAGTTCTTC. This codes for CASSQVETRLAGVKNEQFF.

CDR3 protein: CASSGGWGTEEGYTF. CDR3 DNA: TGCGCCAGCAGTGGGGGATGGGGGACCGAGGAGGGCTACACCTTC. J is TRBJ1-2 and V is TRBV10-2; D may be TRBD1 (5 bases). CDR1 and CDR2 (germline): WSHSY, SAAADI. The CDR3 is 15 amino acids. The V end lost 4 bases, the J end lost 8 bases, and 20 bases lay between the germline ends.

The chain combines TRBV2 with TRBJ1-4; D remains ambiguous. Germline V gene sequence: CDR1 SNHLY, CDR2 FYNNEI. V gave up 2 bases and J gave up 7 bases, with 14 bases separating them. The CDR3 is 15 residues long. CDR3 amino acids: CASSELYLLIEKLFF. The CDR3 DNA reads as TGTGCCAGCAGTGAACTTTACTTGCTTATTGAAAAACTGTTTTTT. Filled out from reference TRBV2 and TRBJ1-4, the complete variable domain reads EPEVTQTPSHQVTQMGQEVILRCVPISNHLYFYWYRQILGQKVEFLVSFYNNEISEKSEIFDDQFSVERPDGSNFTLKIRSTKLEDSAMYFCASSELYLLIEKLFFGSGTQLSVL.

This clone was observed once. The rearrangement uses TRBV30 and TRBJ2-7, with 7 bases that match TRBD1. The CDR3 contains 13 residues. Germline CDR1 reads GTSNPN; CDR2 reads SVGIG (reference sequence). V was clipped by 0 bases and J by 12 bases; unmatched bases: 11. The CDR3: CAWSVLGTAMLYV. The CDR3 DNA is TGTGCCTGGAGTGTACTAGGGACAGCTATGCTGTACGTC.

This clone was recorded only once. The rearrangement uses TRBV4-3 and TRBJ1-2; D is undetermined. The CDR3 contains 15 residues. Deletions cut 0 bases from V and 8 bases from J, with 16 bases between. Germline CDR1 reads LGHNA; CDR2 reads YSLEER. CDR3 in amino acids: CASSQDLDLGGGYTF. As DNA, the CDR3 is TGCGCCAGCAGCCAAGATTTGGACCTCGGAGGGGGCTACACCTTC.

V and J are TRBV2 and TRBJ1-5, with 8 bases fitting TRBD1. The V and J ends lost 6 bases and 7 bases, in that order; junction bases with no gene match: 8. The CDR3 runs 14 residues. Germline V CDR1 and CDR2: SNHLY, FYNNEI. CDR3 sequence (DNA): TGTGCCAGCAGGATGGACAGGGCGGGCCAGCCCCAGCATTTT. As protein: CASRMDRAGQPQHF.

DNA of the CDR3: TGTGCCAGCTCACCAAGGACAGGGGATCAGCCCCAGCATTTT. Translation: CASSPRTGDQPQHF. The chain has TRBV18 and TRBJ1-5, with 9 bases aligning to TRBD1. Germline V gives CDR1 KGHSH, CDR2 LQKENI. J lost 5 bases, V lost 2 bases, and 1 base had no gene match. The CDR3 runs 14 residues.

The count of this clone is one. V is TRBV11-2 and J is TRBJ2-4; 7 bases are shared with TRBD1. Trimming removed 1 base from V and 3 bases from J; junction bases left unmatched: 3. This CDR3 spans 15 amino acids. Per the germline V gene, CDR1 is SGHAT and CDR2 is FQNNGV. CDR3 sequence: CASSLVWTGKNIQYF. As DNA, the CDR3 is TGTGCCAGCAGCTTAGTTTGGACAGGCAAAAACATTCAGTACTTC.

This clone was recorded a few times. The J gene is TRBJ2-1, the V gene TRBV5-1; 7 bases are a match to TRBD2. Germline V gives CDR1 SGHRS, CDR2 YFSETQ. V lost 2 bases, J lost 7 bases, and 9 bases stayed unmatched. The CDR3 is 15 residues long. The CDR3, as DNA: TGCGCCAGCAGCTTTGACGGGGGGAGCGGGAATGAGCAGTTCTTC. Its translation: CASSFDGGSGNEQFF.

The chain carries TRBV18 and TRBJ2-5; 13 bases fit TRBD2. The V segment lost 3 bases and the J segment 0 bases; nucleotides outside the gene matches: 1. CDR1 KGHSH and CDR2 LQKENI come from the germline V gene. CDR3 length equals 16 residues. The CDR3, as DNA: TGTGCCAGCTCACCGACTAGCGGGGGGTACCAAGAGACCCAGTACTTC. The encoded protein is CASSPTSGGYQETQYF.

This clone was seen only once. V gene TRBV5-8 combines with J gene TRBJ2-1, with a possible D match to TRBD1 (6 bases). Germline values: CDR1 SGHTS, CDR2 YDEGEE. V lost 5 bases and J lost 8, with 11 bases in between. The CDR3 loop spans 12 amino acids. Here the CDR3 DNA reads TGTGCCAGCAGACCGGACAGCCATGAGCAGTTCTTC. Protein product: CASRPDSHEQFF.

The chain combines TRBV2 with TRBJ2-1, with 9 bases lining up with TRBD2. The V and J ends lost 6 bases and 6 bases, in that order; junction bases with no gene match: 3. Germline V gene sequence: CDR1 SNHLY, CDR2 FYNNEI. The CDR3 spans 13 residues. Written as DNA, the CDR3 is TGTGCCAGCAGGGTGGGACTAGCCAATGAGCAGTTCTTC. It encodes CASRVGLANEQFF. The full variable domain, its missing parts supplied by reference TRBV2 and TRBJ2-1, is EPEVTQTPSHQVTQMGQEVILRCVPISNHLYFYWYRQILGQKVEFLVSFYNNEISEKSEIFDDQFSVERPDGSNFTLKIRSTKLEDSAMYFCASRVGLANEQFFGPGTRLTVL.